The 15 T cell receptor beta chains listed next were all sequenced from one sample in a study of blood T cell repertoires in COVID-19. This table comes from immunoSEQ multiplex PCR, and its TCRdb copy is limited to in-frame clones, with some not included. Here the sample spans 90,000 to 120,000 clones, 80% to 85% being singletons. The sample comprised peripheral blood. The receptors were sampled from a man between 65 and 80 years old with acute or convalescent COVID-19.

The chain links TRBV6-5 to TRBJ1-1, with a possible D match to TRBD1 (5 bases). The CDR3 is 16 residues long. Germline lookup yields CDR1 MNHEY and CDR2 SVGAGI. The V and J ends lost 0 bases and 1 base respectively, with 12 bases between them. The CDR3 sequence: CASSYSGGVGNTEAFF. The CDR3 nucleotides are TGTGCCAGCAGTTACTCGGGGGGTGTGGGGAACACTGAAGCTTTCTTT.

This chain connects TRBV6-5 to TRBJ2-7; D may be TRBD1 (5 bases). Germline V gene data show CDR1 as MNHEY and CDR2 as SVGAGI. V gave up 7 bases and J gave up 1 base, with 11 bases separating them. The CDR3 spans 13 residues. In nucleotides, the CDR3 is TGTGCCAGCACCCACAGGTTATCCTACGAGCAGTACTTC. Translated: CASTHRLSYEQYF.

This chain connects TRBV27 to TRBJ1-3; D is possibly TRBD1 (5 bases). This CDR3 is 14 amino acids long. With 8 bases removed from V and 3 bases from J, the gap between germline ends came to 14 bases. CDR1 MNHEY and CDR2 SMNVEV come from the germline V gene (reference sequence). The CDR3 spells CASRAQGGGNTIYF. The CDR3 DNA follows: TGTGCCAGCCGGGCTCAGGGAGGTGGAAACACCATATATTTT.

The rearrangement joins TRBV11-1 to TRBJ2-3, with D maybe TRBD1 (5 bases). Germline loops: CDR1 SGHAT, CDR2 FQDESV (reference sequence). V lost 2 bases, J lost 14 bases, and 17 bases lay in between. The CDR3 is 13 amino acids. CDR3 in DNA: TGTGCCAGCAGCTTAAGCCTCACAGGTAGTGTGTATTTT. This translates into CASSLSLTGSVYF.

The chain links TRBV18 to TRBJ1-1; D is unclear. CDR3 length: 14 amino acids. Germline V gene data show CDR1 as KGHSH and CDR2 as LQKENI. Trimming took 0 bases from V and 1 from J, leaving 6 bases between them. The CDR3 DNA reads TGTGCCAGCTCACCACCGATAGAGAACACTGAAGCTTTCTTT. Translating gives CASSPPIENTEAFF.

This clone was counted a few times. The gene calls are TRBV7-9 and TRBJ1-1; no firm D call. The CDR3 runs to 14 residues. V lost 2 bases and J lost 0, with 7 bases in between. Germline loops: CDR1 SEHNR, CDR2 FQNEAQ (reference sequence). CDR3 region: CASSLSRLNTEAFF. CDR3 bases: TGTGCCAGCAGCTTAAGCAGGCTGAACACTGAAGCTTTCTTT.

This clone appeared a few times. The V call is TRBV3-1 (or the pseudogene TRBV3-2), the J call TRBJ1-2; possible D gene TRBD1, 6 bases. The CDR3 spans 13 residues. Trimming left V 4 bases short and J 3 bases short, with 9 bases between. Germline-derived CDR1 and CDR2 are LGHDT and YNNKEL (reference sequence). CDR3 loop: CASSLSGDYGYTF. The CDR3 DNA sequence: TGTGCCAGCAGCCTTTCAGGGGACTATGGCTACACCTTC.

This clone was picked up one time. This sequence joins TRBV7-2 and TRBJ2-3; tentatively, D is TRBD2 (5 bases). Trimming took off 5 bases at V and 2 bases at J, with 8 bases between the two ends. The CDR3 has 13 residues. The germline V gene has CDR1 SGHTA and CDR2 FQGNSA. The CDR3 spells CASSLGLTDTQYF. CDR3 nucleotides: TGTGCCAGCAGCCTCGGACTCACAGATACGCAGTATTTT.

Here the CDR3 DNA reads TGTGCCAGCTCACCACGGGAGACAGGGGTCTATGGCTACACCTTC. Amino acids: CASSPRETGVYGYTF. The V and J genes are TRBV18 and TRBJ1-2; 8 bases map to TRBD1. The germline gives CDR1 KGHSH, CDR2 LQKENI. The length of the CDR3 is 15 residues. With 1 base clipped from V and 4 bases from J, the junction kept 5 bases outside the gene matches.

The chain employs TRBV19 and TRBJ2-7; D unresolved. The germline CDR1 and CDR2 sequences are LNHDA and SQIVND (reference sequence). The CDR3 is 13 residues long. The V end lost 6 bases, the J end lost 5 bases, and 14 bases lay between the germline ends. CDR3: CASSLTSVHEQYF. DNA for the CDR3: TGTGCCAGTAGCCTCACCTCAGTACACGAGCAGTACTTC. The variable domain in full, with the rest retrieved from reference TRBV19 and TRBJ2-7, is DGGITQSPKYLFRKEGQNVTLSCEQNLNHDAMYWYRQDPGQGLRLIYYSQIVNDFQKGDIAEGYSVSREKKESFPLTVTSAQKNPTAFYLCASSLTSVHEQYFGPGTRLTVT.

The chain couples TRBV25-1 to TRBJ2-1, with 7 bases fitting TRBD2. Germline V gene sequence: CDR1 MGHDK, CDR2 SYGVNS. The CDR3 is made up of 15 amino acids. The J segment lost 2 bases and the V segment lost 6 bases, leaving 7 bases of the junction unmatched. DNA of the CDR3: TGTGCCAGCAGCGAAGCCGGGACTACCTACAATGAGCAGTTCTTC. Translating it yields CASSEAGTTYNEQFF.

This clone was picked up a small number of times. This chain links TRBV6-5 with TRBJ1-2; D ambiguous. The CDR3 spans 12 residues. Germline-derived CDR1 and CDR2 are MNHEY and SVGAGI. V gave up 8 bases and J gave up 8 bases, with 15 bases separating them. The CDR3 here is CASLRGKDGYTF. CDR3 DNA sequence: TGTGCCAGCCTCCGAGGGAAGGACGGCTACACCTTC.

The chain carries TRBV9 and TRBJ1-6; D possibly corresponds to TRBD1 (6 bases). The V end lost 3 bases, the J end lost 0 bases, and 10 bases lay between the germline ends. The germline V gene has CDR1 SGDLS and CDR2 YYNGEE. There are 16 residues in the CDR3. This chain's CDR3 is CASSGTGSSYNSPLHF. DNA of the CDR3: TGTGCCAGCAGCGGTACAGGGAGCTCCTATAATTCACCCCTCCACTTT.

This clone showed up just a few times. The chain is built from TRBV24-1 and TRBJ2-2, with TRBD1 as a possible D gene (5 bases). The CDR3 covers 14 residues. V was clipped by 4 bases and J by 8 bases, with 13 bases between them. CDR1 is KGHDR, CDR2 SFDVKD, per germline. CDR3 bases: TGTGCCACCAGTGAAGGCGGAAGGGGTGGGGAGCTGTTTTTT. Its translation is CATSEGGRGGELFF.

The chain couples TRBV19 to TRBJ1-5; D is undetermined. CDR3 length: 13 residues. In germline, CDR1 is LNHDA, CDR2 SQIVND (reference sequence). V was trimmed by 3 bases and J by 4 bases, leaving 7 bases between them. DNA for the CDR3: TGTGCCAGTAGTATTCTAGATAATCAGCCCCAGCATTTT. Protein sequence: CASSILDNQPQHF. Supplemented by reference TRBV19 and TRBJ1-5, the full variable domain reads DGGITQSPKYLFRKEGQNVTLSCEQNLNHDAMYWYRQDPGQGLRLIYYSQIVNDFQKGDIAEGYSVSREKKESFPLTVTSAQKNPTAFYLCASSILDNQPQHFGDGTRLSIL.